This T cell receptor beta chain was recovered during a study of T-cell reconstitution after alpha-beta-depleted transplantation in children. General study results and limits: Newly produced T cells mostly accounted for T-cell counts and diversity one year post-transplant. Surviving recipient T cells and thymic progenitors accounted for the high day-60 TCRbeta diversity observed in some patients.

Points on this clonotype: Its specificity is unknown.

The TCRbeta library was prepared with unique molecular identifiers. TCRdb recomputed calls from the PCR reads with MiXCR, one row per CDR3 protein. In the table there are 250,000 to 400,000 distinct CDR3 sequences, approximately 23% of which are singletons. The source is a male patient under 18 who had a stem cell transplant for acute lymphoblastic leukemia, so the T cells may come from the graft donor. The sequenced sample was PBMCs, mostly from graft donor cells, obtained 180 days after TCRalphabeta/CD19-depleted stem cell transplant.

The CDR3, as DNA: TGCAGCGTGCGGGACAGGGGGTCCTCTGGCTACACCTTC. Its protein product is CSVRDRGSSGYTF. The chain links TRBV29-1 to TRBJ1-2, with 11 bases lining up with TRBD1. J lost 7 bases, V lost 6 bases, and 7 bases had no gene match. The germline V gene has CDR1 SQVTM and CDR2 ANQGSEA. This CDR3 has 13 residues.